Listed here is a single T cell receptor beta chain. Its antigen remains unidentified. A single base separates this from a much larger clone, so it may be a read error. A modified ARM-PCR protocol with three rounds of nested PCR amplified TCRbeta. TCRdb itself ran the multiplex PCR reads through MiXCR, one entry per CDR3 protein. This repertoire shows fewer than 150,000 distinct CDR3 sequences, 66% found once; its top ten account for about 18%. This CDR3 contains 12 residues. Germline values: CDR1 MNHNY, CDR2 SVGAGI (reference sequence). RNA was extracted from bulk tissue without any cell sorting. These data come from a study of tumor and adjacent non-tumor tissue in lung cancer. Study at large: The patients, around 11 men and 5 or 6 women, were roughly 31 to 85 with stage I to III disease.

Study outcomes and limitations: TCR diversity was significantly greater in tumor than normal lung tissue. Tumor repertoires had a smaller top 100 clone share than normal lung.

The origin of this receptor is a man in his fifties or sixties with small cell lung cancer. The chain links TRBV6-6 to TRBJ2-3; 7 nucleotides match TRBD2. Sequencing was done on a sample of lung tumor tissue. In DNA, the CDR3 is TGTGTCAGCAGTTACGGCGGACTAGAAGCGTATTTT. As protein: CVSSYGGLEAYF.